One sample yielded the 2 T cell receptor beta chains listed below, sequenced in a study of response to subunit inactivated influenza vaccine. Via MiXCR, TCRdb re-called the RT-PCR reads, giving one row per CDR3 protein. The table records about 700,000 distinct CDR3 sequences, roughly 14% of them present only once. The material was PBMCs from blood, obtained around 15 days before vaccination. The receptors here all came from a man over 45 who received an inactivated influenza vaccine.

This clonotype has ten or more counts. As DNA, the CDR3 is TGTGCCAGTTCTAGGGGGCTTCAAGAGACCCAGTACTTC. Residues: CASSRGLQETQYF. The V gene is TRBV18, the J gene TRBJ2-5, with 7 bases identical to TRBD1. V lost 9 bases and J lost 2; bases outside the gene matches: 6. The CDR3 has 13 amino acids. Germline CDR1 is KGHSH and CDR2 is LQKENI.

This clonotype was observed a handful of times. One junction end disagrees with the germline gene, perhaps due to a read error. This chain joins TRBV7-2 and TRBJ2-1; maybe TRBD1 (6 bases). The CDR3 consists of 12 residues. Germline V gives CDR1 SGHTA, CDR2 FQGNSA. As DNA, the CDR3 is TGTGCCAGCAGCTTAGTTTTTGGGGGCTTGGTCTTC. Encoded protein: CASSLVFGGLVF. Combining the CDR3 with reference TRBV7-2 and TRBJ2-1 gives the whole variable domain GAGVSQSPSNKVTEKGKDVELRCDPISGHTALYWYRQSLGQGLEFLIYFQGNSAPDKSGLPSDRFSAERTGGSVSTLTIQRTQQEDSAVYLCASSLVFGGLVFGPGTRLTVL.